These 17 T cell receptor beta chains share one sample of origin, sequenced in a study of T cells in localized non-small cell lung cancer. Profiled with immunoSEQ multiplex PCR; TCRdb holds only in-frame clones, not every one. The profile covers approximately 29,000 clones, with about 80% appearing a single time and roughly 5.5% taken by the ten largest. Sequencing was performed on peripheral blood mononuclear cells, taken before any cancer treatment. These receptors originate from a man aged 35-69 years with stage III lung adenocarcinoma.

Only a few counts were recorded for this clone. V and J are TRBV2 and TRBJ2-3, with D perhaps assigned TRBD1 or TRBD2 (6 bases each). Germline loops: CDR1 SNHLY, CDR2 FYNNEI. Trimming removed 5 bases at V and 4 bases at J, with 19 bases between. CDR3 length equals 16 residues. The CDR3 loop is CASSSSGAVVSDTQYF. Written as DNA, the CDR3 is TGTGCCAGCAGTTCCTCGGGGGCGGTTGTTTCAGATACGCAGTATTTT.

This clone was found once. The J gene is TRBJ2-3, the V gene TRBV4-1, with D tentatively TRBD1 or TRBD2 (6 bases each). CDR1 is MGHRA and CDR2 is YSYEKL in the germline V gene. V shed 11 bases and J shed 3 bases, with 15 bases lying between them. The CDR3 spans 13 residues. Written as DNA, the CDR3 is TGCGCCTCTGGGGGGCTCGCAACAGATACGCAGTATTTT. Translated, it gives CASGGLATDTQYF.

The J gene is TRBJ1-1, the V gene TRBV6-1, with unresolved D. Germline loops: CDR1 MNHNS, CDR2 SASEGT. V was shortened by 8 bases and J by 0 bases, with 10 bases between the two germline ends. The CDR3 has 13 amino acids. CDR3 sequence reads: CASSQRMNTEAFF. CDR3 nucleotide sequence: TGTGCCAGCTCCCAGAGAATGAACACTGAAGCTTTCTTT.

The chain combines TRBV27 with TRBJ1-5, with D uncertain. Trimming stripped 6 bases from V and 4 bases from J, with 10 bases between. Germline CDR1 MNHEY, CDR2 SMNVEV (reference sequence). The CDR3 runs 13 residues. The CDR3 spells CASSQKGNQPQHF. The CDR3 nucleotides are TGTGCCAGCAGCCAGAAGGGAAATCAGCCCCAGCATTTT.

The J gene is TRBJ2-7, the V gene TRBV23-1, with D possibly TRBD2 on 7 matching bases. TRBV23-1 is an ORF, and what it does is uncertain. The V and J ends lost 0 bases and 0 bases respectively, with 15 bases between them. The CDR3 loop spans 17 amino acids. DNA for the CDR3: TGCGCCAGCAGTCAATCGGGGGGGGACAAAAGCTCCTACGAGCAGTACGTC. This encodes CASSQSGGDKSSYEQYV.

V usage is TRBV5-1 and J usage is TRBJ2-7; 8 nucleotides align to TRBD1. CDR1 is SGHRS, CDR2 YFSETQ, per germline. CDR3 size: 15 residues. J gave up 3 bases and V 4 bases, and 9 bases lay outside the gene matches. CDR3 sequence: CASSPGTGGIYEQYV. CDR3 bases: TGCGCCAGCAGCCCTGGGACAGGCGGTATCTACGAGCAGTACGTC.

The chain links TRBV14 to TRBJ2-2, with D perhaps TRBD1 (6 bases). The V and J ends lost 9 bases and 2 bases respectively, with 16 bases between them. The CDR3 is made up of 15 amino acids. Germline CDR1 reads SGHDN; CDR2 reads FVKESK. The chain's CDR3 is CASVQGIRNTGELFF. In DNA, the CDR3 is TGTGCCAGTGTACAGGGCATTAGAAACACCGGGGAGCTGTTTTTT.

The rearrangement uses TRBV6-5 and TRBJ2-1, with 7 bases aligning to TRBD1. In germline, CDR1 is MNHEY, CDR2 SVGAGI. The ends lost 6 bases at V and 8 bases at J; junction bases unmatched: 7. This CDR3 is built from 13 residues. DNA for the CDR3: TGTGCCAGCAGGAAGGGGGCGCGAGATGAGCAGTTCTTC. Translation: CASRKGARDEQFF.

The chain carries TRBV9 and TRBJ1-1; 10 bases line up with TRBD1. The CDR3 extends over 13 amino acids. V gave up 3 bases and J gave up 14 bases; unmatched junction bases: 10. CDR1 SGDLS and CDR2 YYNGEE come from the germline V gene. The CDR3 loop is CASSASAGTGVFF. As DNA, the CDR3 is TGTGCCAGCAGCGCTTCCGCGGGGACAGGGGTATTCTTT.

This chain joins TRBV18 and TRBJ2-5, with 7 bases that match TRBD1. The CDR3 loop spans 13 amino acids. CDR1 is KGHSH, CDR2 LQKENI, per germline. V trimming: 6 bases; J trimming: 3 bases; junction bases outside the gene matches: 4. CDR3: CASSPGTEETQYF. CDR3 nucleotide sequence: TGTGCCAGCTCCCCCGGGACAGAAGAGACCCAGTACTTC.

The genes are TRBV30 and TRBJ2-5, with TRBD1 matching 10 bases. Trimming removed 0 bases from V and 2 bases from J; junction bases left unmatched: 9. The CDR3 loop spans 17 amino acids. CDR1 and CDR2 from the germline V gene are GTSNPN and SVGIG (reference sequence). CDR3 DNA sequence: TGTGCCTGGAGTGTACGATGGACAGGGGGTAGTCAAGAGACCCAGTACTTC. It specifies CAWSVRWTGGSQETQYF. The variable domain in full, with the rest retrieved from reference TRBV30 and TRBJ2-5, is SQTIHQWPATLVQPVGSPLSLECTVEGTSNPNLYWYRQAAGRGLQLLFYSVGIGQISSEVPQNLSASRPQDRQFILSSKKLLLSDSGFYLCAWSVRWTGGSQETQYFGPGTRLLVL.

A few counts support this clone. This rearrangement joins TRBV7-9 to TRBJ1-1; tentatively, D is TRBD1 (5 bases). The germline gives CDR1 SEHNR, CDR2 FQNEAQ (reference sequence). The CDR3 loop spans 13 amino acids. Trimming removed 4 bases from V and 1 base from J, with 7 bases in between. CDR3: CASSSGTNTEAFF. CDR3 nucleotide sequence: TGTGCCAGCAGCTCAGGGACGAACACTGAAGCTTTCTTT.

Here the CDR3 DNA reads TGCGCCAGCAGCCCAGAAGGGGGCAGGAGTCAGCCCCAGCATTTT. It translates to CASSPEGGRSQPQHF. The V gene is TRBV5-1, the J gene TRBJ1-5, with TRBD1 matching over 7 bases. Trimming took 4 bases from V and 6 from J; bases not matched to a gene: 10. From germline, CDR1 is SGHRS and CDR2 YFSETQ. This CDR3 contains 15 residues.

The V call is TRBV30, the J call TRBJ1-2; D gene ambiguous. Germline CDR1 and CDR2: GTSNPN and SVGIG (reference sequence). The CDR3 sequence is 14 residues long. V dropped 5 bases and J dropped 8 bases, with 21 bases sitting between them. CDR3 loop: CAWATGAGRWGYTF. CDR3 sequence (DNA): TGTGCCTGGGCGACGGGTGCCGGCCGTTGGGGCTACACCTTC.

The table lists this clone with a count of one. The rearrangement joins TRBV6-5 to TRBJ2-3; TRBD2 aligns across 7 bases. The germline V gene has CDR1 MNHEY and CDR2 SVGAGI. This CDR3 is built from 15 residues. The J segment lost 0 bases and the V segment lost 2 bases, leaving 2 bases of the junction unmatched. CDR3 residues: CASSYRGGSTDTQYF. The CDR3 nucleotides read TGTGCCAGCAGTTACCGCGGGGGAAGCACAGATACGCAGTATTTT.

The CDR3 region has the DNA TGTGCCAGTAGTTCGACGGCCTCCTACGAGCAGTACTTC. It translates to CASSSTASYEQYF. V and J are TRBV19 and TRBJ2-7; D uncertain. This CDR3 has 13 residues. The germline V gene has CDR1 LNHDA and CDR2 SQIVND (reference sequence). V lost 5 bases, J lost 0 bases, and 8 bases lay in between.

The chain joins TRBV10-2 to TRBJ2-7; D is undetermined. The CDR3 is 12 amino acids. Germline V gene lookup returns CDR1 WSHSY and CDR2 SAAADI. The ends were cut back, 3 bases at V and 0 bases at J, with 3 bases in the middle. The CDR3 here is CASSEPSYEQYV. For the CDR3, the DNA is TGCGCCAGCAGTGAACCCTCCTACGAGCAGTACGTC.